The T cell receptor (beta chain) described here comes from a study of T-cell reconstitution after alpha-beta-depleted transplantation in children. This clonotype was seen at least ten times. In germline, CDR1 is SGHRS, CDR2 YFSETQ. The CDR3 has 13 amino acids. The ends were cut back, 0 bases at V and 6 bases at J, with 6 bases in the middle. Unique molecular identifiers were used to barcode this TCRbeta library. TCRdb called the PCR reads again in MiXCR, with one record for every CDR3 protein. The table has about 600,000 distinct CDR3 sequences, around 23% seen once; the top ten hold approximately 14%.

The clonotype was recovered from a boy under two years old who had a stem cell transplant for acute myeloid leukemia, so the T cells may come from the graft donor. Sequenced here: PBMCs, mostly from graft donor cells, sampled 360 days after TCRalphabeta/CD19-depleted stem cell transplant. V is TRBV5-1 and J is TRBJ2-2, with no clear D. The CDR3: CASSLDFSGELFF. DNA of the CDR3: TGCGCCAGCAGCTTGGACTTCTCCGGGGAGCTGTTTTTT. Full variable domain (missing parts from reference TRBV5-1 and TRBJ2-2): KAGVTQTPRYLIKTRGQQVTLSCSPISGHRSVSWYQQTPGQGLQFLFEYFSETQRNKGNFPGRFSGRQFSNSRSEMNVSTLELGDSALYLCASSLDFSGELFFGEGSRLTVL.